This T cell receptor beta chain was identified in a study of blood T cell repertoires in COVID-19. As for the study in general: Sites across the United States, Italy and Spain contributed samples from acute and convalescent COVID-19. T cells, B-cell-depleted T cells, or PBMCs provided the cDNA or gDNA that served as material.

Original methodology: For nucleated cells, counts were estimated from reference gene primer amplification. Some clones are missing from TCRdb's copy, which holds only in-frame ones; the method was immunoSEQ multiplex PCR. The V and J calls and clone size are taken from that table; D and trimming were inferred from the DNA. Among roughly 73,000 clones listed, more than 70% were seen once. V trimming: 7 bases; J trimming: 2 bases; junction bases outside the gene matches: 11. Germline V CDR1 and CDR2: SNHLY, FYNNEI. The CDR3 length is 16 residues. Sequences were obtained from peripheral blood. This receptor was obtained from a man between 65 and 79 years old with active or convalescent COVID-19. V is TRBV2 and J is TRBJ2-3; 8 bases map to TRBD2. The CDR3 region is CASTSRLALITDTQYF. The CDR3 bases are TGTGCCAGCACTAGCCGACTAGCGCTAATCACAGATACGCAGTATTTT.